These 21 T cell receptor beta chains share one sample of origin, sequenced in a study of T cell responses to AZD1222 COVID-19 vaccine. This table comes from immunoSEQ multiplex PCR, and its TCRdb copy is limited to in-frame clones, with some not included. This repertoire shows 100,000 to 150,000 clones, 89% found once; its top ten account for roughly 1.4%. This specimen was peripheral blood, taken on day 0 of AZD1222 vaccination. Source of these receptors: an adult in good health.

This clone turned up a few times. The J gene is TRBJ1-1, the V gene TRBV24-1; D is perhaps TRBD1 (6 bases). The ends were cut back, 4 bases at V and 8 bases at J, with 10 bases in the middle. Per germline, CDR1 KGHDR and CDR2 SFDVKD. This CDR3 comprises 12 residues. The CDR3 here is CATSEKGTEAFF. CDR3 nucleotide sequence: TGTGCCACCAGTGAGAAGGGGACAGAAGCTTTCTTT.

This chain links TRBV5-1 with TRBJ1-2; 8 bases match TRBD1. CDR1 is SGHRS, CDR2 YFSETQ, per germline. Germline trimming cut 4 bases from V and 6 bases from J; bases unmatched to any gene: 8. CDR3 size: 14 residues. CDR3 bases: TGCGCCAGCAGCACACGGACAGGGACGGATGGCTACACCTTC. Its protein is CASSTRTGTDGYTF.

The J gene is TRBJ1-6, the V gene TRBV12-3 or TRBV12-4, with 7 bases aligning to TRBD1. Trimming removed 8 bases from V and 9 bases from J; junction bases left unmatched: 7. This CDR3 is 13 amino acids long. CDR3 sequence (DNA): TGTGCCAGCCACCGACAGGGAGGTTCACCCCTCCACTTT. The encoded protein is CASHRQGGSPLHF.

The V and J genes are TRBV6-7 and TRBJ2-7, with 9 bases lining up with TRBD2. TRBV6-7 is recorded as an ORF, its role being uncertain. The CDR3 contains 15 residues. V lost 7 bases and J lost 4; bases outside the gene matches: 11. CDR3 sequence: CASTLRGRAKYEQYF. The CDR3 DNA sequence: TGTGCCAGCACCCTCCGCGGGAGGGCCAAGTACGAGCAGTACTTC.

This chain connects TRBV9 to TRBJ1-2; D might be TRBD1 (6 bases). Germline loops: CDR1 SGDLS, CDR2 YYNGEE. The germline V and J ends were trimmed by 0 bases and 7 bases, with 16 bases remaining between them. The CDR3 is 15 amino acids. This CDR3 is CASSVASPGVGGYTF. The DNA of the CDR3 is TGTGCCAGCAGCGTAGCCTCGCCAGGGGTGGGTGGCTACACCTTC. Full variable domain (rest looked up from reference TRBV9 and TRBJ1-2): DSGVTQTPKHLITATGQRVTLRCSPRSGDLSVYWYQQSLDQGLQFLIQYYNGEERAKGNILERFSAQQFPDLHSELNLSSLELGDSALYFCASSVASPGVGGYTFGSGTRLTVV.

This chain's CDR3 is CASSLGNQPQHF. CDR3 nucleotide sequence: TGTGCCAGCAGTTTAGGGAATCAGCCCCAGCATTTT. The chain joins TRBV12-3 or TRBV12-4 to TRBJ1-5; no clear D gene. The CDR3 is 12 amino acids. V was clipped by 1 base and J by 4 bases, with 2 bases between them.

The chain uses TRBV7-2 and TRBJ1-1; D not resolved. Looked up from germline, CDR1 is SGHTA and CDR2 is FQGNSA. The CDR3 totals 14 residues. Trimming pared 1 base from V and 1 base from J, leaving 7 bases between. The CDR3 DNA reads as TGTGCCAGCAGCTTAGAGGCAGAGAACACTGAAGCTTTCTTT. Residues: CASSLEAENTEAFF.

The rearrangement joins TRBV12-3 or TRBV12-4 to TRBJ2-7; D unresolved. CDR3 size: 12 residues. The germline V and J ends were trimmed by 6 bases and 2 bases, with 8 bases remaining between them. CDR3 protein: CASSHEPYEQYF. CDR3 DNA sequence: TGTGCCAGCAGCCACGAGCCCTACGAGCAGTACTTC.

The rearrangement uses TRBV6-4 and TRBJ1-6; possible D gene TRBD1, 5 bases. Germline V CDR1 and CDR2: MRHNA, SNTAGT. V lost 0 bases to trimming and J lost 10 bases, with 7 bases between them. This CDR3 spans 13 amino acids. In nucleotides, the CDR3 is TGTGCCAGCAGTGACTCGGGGGACTCACCCCTCCACTTT. The encoded protein is CASSDSGDSPLHF.

The chain employs TRBV5-1 and TRBJ2-3; possible D gene TRBD2, 5 bases. Trimming removed 5 bases from V and 0 bases from J, with 16 bases in between. The CDR3 runs to 16 residues. Germline V gene lookup returns CDR1 SGHRS and CDR2 YFSETQ. The CDR3 here is CASRVPSQRSTDTQYF. The DNA for the CDR3 is TGCGCCAGCAGGGTTCCTTCACAGCGGAGCACAGATACGCAGTATTTT.

The chain uses TRBV5-1 and TRBJ2-7; TRBD2 aligns across 8 bases. V lost 3 bases, J lost 2 bases, and 4 bases stayed unmatched. The germline gives CDR1 SGHRS, CDR2 YFSETQ. The CDR3 consists of 14 residues. CDR3 DNA: TGCGCCAGCAGCTGGGGACTAGGGACCTACGAGCAGTACTTC. Protein product: CASSWGLGTYEQYF.

V gene TRBV29-1 combines with J gene TRBJ2-7; TRBD2 might be the D (5 bases). Between the trimmed V and J ends, which lost 7 bases and 2 bases, there was a span of 15 bases. The CDR3 sequence is 13 residues long. Germline V gene sequence: CDR1 SQVTM, CDR2 ANQGSEA. DNA for the CDR3: TGCAGCGCCTCGACCTCCGGGGCCTACGAGCAGTACTTC. Amino acids: CSASTSGAYEQYF.

The genes are TRBV18 and TRBJ2-1; D ambiguous. This CDR3 has 15 residues. Per the germline V gene, CDR1 is KGHSH and CDR2 is LQKENI. Trimming took 2 bases from V and 2 from J, leaving 10 bases between them. CDR3 region: CASSPGSPTYNEQFF. Here the CDR3 DNA reads TGTGCCAGCTCACCAGGGTCCCCAACCTACAATGAGCAGTTCTTC.

The V and J genes are TRBV28 and TRBJ2-7; TRBD2 matches 10 bases. Trimming took 7 bases from V and 0 from J; bases not matched to a gene: 3. The CDR3 runs to 14 residues. Germline CDR1 reads MDHEN; CDR2 reads SYDVKM. CDR3 amino acids: CASTAGGVSYEQYF. Here the CDR3 DNA reads TGTGCCAGCACAGCGGGAGGGGTCTCCTACGAGCAGTACTTC. Combining the CDR3 with reference TRBV28 and TRBJ2-7 gives the whole variable domain DVKVTQSSRYLVKRTGEKVFLECVQDMDHENMFWYRQDPGLGLRLIYFSYDVKMKEKGDIPEGYSVSREKKERFSLILESASTNQTSMYLCASTAGGVSYEQYFGPGTRLTVT.

This clone was observed a single time. The gene calls are TRBV7-9 and TRBJ2-1; the D is unclear. V lost 4 bases to trimming and J lost 8 bases, with 12 bases between them. Germline CDR1 and CDR2: SEHNR and FQNEAQ (reference sequence). The length of the CDR3 is 13 residues. In nucleotides, the CDR3 is TGTGCCAGCAGCTCTGGGCCCAGCTATGAGCAGTTCTTC. Translation gives CASSSGPSYEQFF.

CDR3 DNA: TGTGCCAGCAGCCCCTATCGGGTAGCGGGAGCATTTGAGCAGTTCTTC. This encodes CASSPYRVAGAFEQFF. V and J are TRBV7-3 and TRBJ2-1, with TRBD2 matching 9 bases. The CDR3 runs to 16 residues. J gave up 9 bases and V 5 bases, and 14 bases lay outside the gene matches. In germline, CDR1 is SGHTA, CDR2 FQGTGA.

The chain recombines TRBV5-5 with TRBJ1-6; 7 bases fit TRBD1. V lost 3 bases and J lost 6; bases outside the gene matches: 6. The CDR3 extends over 15 amino acids. Germline lookup yields CDR1 SGHKS and CDR2 YYEKEE (reference sequence). The CDR3 nucleotides read TGTGCCAGCAGCTCCCGACAGGGCAGTAATTCACCCCTCCACTTT. Residues: CASSSRQGSNSPLHF.

This sequence joins TRBV7-2 and TRBJ2-1, with D possibly TRBD2 on 6 matching bases. Trimming took off 5 bases at V and 7 bases at J, with 24 bases between the two ends. Germline CDR1 is SGHTA and CDR2 is FQGNSA. The CDR3 covers 17 residues. This chain's CDR3 is CASSPTTLAFVPNEQFF. The DNA for the CDR3 is TGTGCCAGCAGCCCAACTACCCTAGCGTTTGTCCCTAATGAGCAGTTCTTC.

V and J are TRBV24-1 and TRBJ2-3, with TRBD2 matching over 8 bases. J gave up 5 bases and V 4 bases, and 10 bases lay outside the gene matches. Germline V gene lookup returns CDR1 KGHDR and CDR2 SFDVKD. The CDR3 is 16 amino acids. DNA for the CDR3: TGTGCCACCAGTGACAATAGCGGGACCCGCGGAGATACGCAGTATTTT. It is translated as CATSDNSGTRGDTQYF.

The J gene is TRBJ2-7, the V gene TRBV15; 11 nucleotides agree with TRBD2. Germline V gene data show CDR1 as LNHNV and CDR2 as YYDKDF (reference sequence). The CDR3 runs to 13 residues. V lost 5 bases, J lost 6 bases, and 3 bases stayed unmatched. Here the CDR3 reads CATSSGLAAEQYF. The CDR3 DNA follows: TGTGCCACCAGCTCGGGACTAGCGGCCGAGCAGTACTTC.

J is TRBJ1-2 and V is TRBV12-5; D perhaps matches TRBD1 (6 bases). Trimming pared 6 bases from V and 13 bases from J, leaving 18 bases between. The germline CDR1 and CDR2 sequences are LGHNT and FRNRAP. The CDR3 length is 12 residues. The CDR3 sequence: CASGSTGPGSTF. The CDR3 coding sequence is TGTGCTAGTGGCAGTACAGGGCCGGGATCCACCTTC. Together with reference TRBV12-5 and TRBJ1-2, the CDR3 gives the full variable domain: DARVTQTPRHKVTEMGQEVTMRCQPILGHNTVFWYRQTMMQGLELLAYFRNRAPLDDSGMPKDRFSAEMPDATLATLKIQPSEPRDSAVYFCASGSTGPGSTFGSGTRLTVV.